This T cell receptor (beta chain) was profiled in a study of blood T cells in healthy people across ages. The use of a sample-barcoded 5' primer and a J-beta primer mix characterized a second PCR of about 7 to 12 cycles. Every single cDNA molecule received a tag from a template-switch adaptor with 12 random nucleotides. TCRdb independently ran MiXCR on the 5' RACE reads; one entry per CDR3 protein. This sample has more than 700,000 distinct CDR3 sequences, with roughly 46% found just once. In the case of this clonotype: Its specificity is not known.

The study's findings and limits: The fall in TCR beta diversity per million T cells was roughly linear with age. With naive T cell percentage, TCR beta diversity showed a strong correlation.

CDR1 is SGHDT and CDR2 is YYEEEE in the germline V gene. This CDR3 has 15 amino acids. Isolated per sample were at least 6 million PBMCs. This sequence originates from a man older than 75 in good health. Sequencing was performed on blood. The genes are TRBV5-6 and TRBJ2-5, with TRBD2 as a possible D gene (5 bases). The J call may not be correct, given that the DNA end is closer to TRBJ2-7. As DNA, the CDR3 is TGTGCCAGCAGCTTGGTGTCAACTAGCTCCTACGAGCAGTACTTC. It is translated as CASSLVSTSSYEQYF.